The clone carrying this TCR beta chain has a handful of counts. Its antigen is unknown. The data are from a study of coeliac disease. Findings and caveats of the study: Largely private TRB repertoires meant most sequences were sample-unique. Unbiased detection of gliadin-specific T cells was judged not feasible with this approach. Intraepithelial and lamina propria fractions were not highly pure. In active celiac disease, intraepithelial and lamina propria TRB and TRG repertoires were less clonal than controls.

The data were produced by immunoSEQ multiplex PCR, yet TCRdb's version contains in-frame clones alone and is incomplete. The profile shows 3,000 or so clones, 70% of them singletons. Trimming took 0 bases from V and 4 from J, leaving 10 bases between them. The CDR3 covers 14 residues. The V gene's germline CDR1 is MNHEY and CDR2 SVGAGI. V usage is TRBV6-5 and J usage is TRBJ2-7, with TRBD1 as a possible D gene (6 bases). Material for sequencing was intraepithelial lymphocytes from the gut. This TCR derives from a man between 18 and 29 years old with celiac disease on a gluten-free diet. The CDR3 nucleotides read TGTGCCAGCAGTTACTCTCAGGGGTTGTACGAGCAGTACTTC. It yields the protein CASSYSQGLYEQYF.